Listed here are 30 T cell receptor beta chains from one sample, sequenced in a study of regulatory T cells in long-lasting Graves disease. Time point in this sample: persistent/refractory GD, antithyroid drugs over 5 years with positive TRAb. The TCR library was prepared using RNA isolated from PBMCs. Sequencing libraries for TCR beta were prepared with iRepertoire HTBI primers and Arm-PCR of CDR3 regions. TCRdb fed the multiplex PCR reads into MiXCR, producing one record per CDR3 protein. This table has a few hundred thousand distinct CDR3 sequences, roughly a quarter appearing once. The sample was peripheral blood mononuclear cells (PBMCs), taken when the disease was refractory, from a patient treated with antithyroid drugs. Receptors were obtained from a female donor with Graves disease.

This clonotype was seen ten or more times. J is TRBJ2-5 and V is TRBV2, with TRBD2 identical over 9 bases. Germline V gives CDR1 SNHLY, CDR2 FYNNEI. The CDR3 contains 18 residues. The ends lost 9 bases at V and 1 base at J; junction bases unmatched: 18. CDR3 sequence reads: CARRMKPSGKLSQETQYF. As DNA, the CDR3 is TGTGCCAGGCGGATGAAGCCTAGCGGGAAACTGAGCCAAGAGACCCAGTACTTC.

V is TRBV10-3 and J is TRBJ1-1; TRBD1 agrees at 8 bases. V lost 10 bases, J lost 1 base, and 5 bases stayed unmatched. CDR3 length: 13 residues. CDR1 is ENHRY and CDR2 is SYGVKD in the germline V gene. CDR3 DNA: TGTGCCAGTCAGGACAGGGAGAACACTGAAGCTTTCTTT. Amino acids: CASQDRENTEAFF.

The V and J genes are TRBV7-9 and TRBJ2-5, with D perhaps matching TRBD1 or TRBD2 (5 bases each). Per germline, CDR1 SEHNR and CDR2 FQNEAQ (reference sequence). This CDR3 has 15 residues. Trimming shortened V by 4 bases and J by 2 bases, and 14 bases separated the two germline ends. The CDR3 spells CASSSSGTIQETQYF. The CDR3 coding sequence is TGTGCCAGCAGCTCATCCGGGACCATTCAAGAGACCCAGTACTTC.

The chain employs TRBV30 and TRBJ2-5; 10 bases line up with TRBD2. This CDR3 contains 14 residues. V shed 2 bases and J 5 bases; nucleotides not matched to a gene: 5. CDR1 GTSNPN and CDR2 SVGIG come from the germline V gene (reference sequence). CDR3 residues: CAWSLAGVRETQYF. CDR3 in DNA: TGTGCCTGGAGTCTAGCGGGAGTACGGGAGACCCAGTACTTC.

This clonotype was seen at least ten times. The chain uses TRBV28 and TRBJ2-1, with 10 bases matching TRBD2. This CDR3 comprises 17 residues. The V gene's germline CDR1 is MDHEN and CDR2 SYDVKM. With V trimmed by 1 base and J by 4 bases, 7 bases remained unmatched. The CDR3 nucleotides read TGTGCCAGCAGTTTATATTGGTCAGCGGGAGGGTACAATGAGCAGTTCTTC. Translating gives CASSLYWSAGGYNEQFF.

Turning to this clonotype: A single base separates this from a much larger clone, so it may be a read error. The V call is TRBV6-2 or TRBV6-3, the J call TRBJ1-5, with D perhaps matching TRBD1 (5 bases). CDR1 and CDR2 from the germline V gene are MNHEY and SVGEGT. This CDR3 has 15 amino acids. V gave up 7 bases and J gave up 0 bases, with 13 bases separating them. CDR3 region: CASTHGGDSNQPQHF. CDR3 nucleotides: TGTGCCAGCACTCACGGGGGTGATAGCAATCAGCCCCAGCATTTT.

The CDR3 coding sequence is TGTGCCACCAGTGACCCGGGACAGGGGGCTGGAAACACCATATATTTT. Amino acid sequence: CATSDPGQGAGNTIYF. The V gene is TRBV24-1, the J gene TRBJ1-3; 11 bases map to TRBD1. V shed 4 bases and J 2 bases; nucleotides not matched to a gene: 3. The CDR3 is made up of 16 amino acids. Germline V gene data show CDR1 as KGHDR and CDR2 as SFDVKD.

This clonotype was counted ten times or more. The chain recombines TRBV9 with TRBJ1-2; 10 positions match TRBD1. The germline V gene has CDR1 SGDLS and CDR2 YYNGEE. Trimming cost V 3 bases and J 5 bases; bases outside gene matches: 4. The CDR3 contains 14 residues. Here the CDR3 DNA reads TGTGCCAGCAGCGCCGGGACAGGGGTTTATGGCTACACCTTC. It encodes CASSAGTGVYGYTF.

This rearrangement joins TRBV19 to TRBJ1-1; the D is unclear. There are 13 residues in the CDR3. The germline CDR1 and CDR2 sequences are LNHDA and SQIVND (reference sequence). The V and J ends lost 3 bases and 1 base respectively, with 6 bases between them. In DNA, the CDR3 is TGTGCCAGTAGTATGACAACGAACACTGAAGCTTTCTTT. This codes for CASSMTTNTEAFF.

This CDR3 reads CASSPAGTGTYGYTF. DNA of the CDR3: TGTGCCAGCTCACCGGCGGGGACAGGAACGTATGGCTACACCTTC. The chain couples TRBV18 to TRBJ1-2, with TRBD1 identical over 8 bases. Germline-derived CDR1 and CDR2 are KGHSH and LQKENI. This CDR3 comprises 15 residues. The ends lost 3 bases at V and 5 bases at J; junction bases unmatched: 8.

This clonotype was observed a handful of times. V gene TRBV29-1 combines with J gene TRBJ1-1; tentatively, D is TRBD1 (5 bases). Looked up from germline, CDR1 is SQVTM and CDR2 is ANQGSEA. V lost 4 bases and J lost 0, with 15 bases in between. This CDR3 spans 15 amino acids. DNA of the CDR3: TGCAGCGTTGCTTCGCGGGACCTTATGAACACTGAAGCTTTCTTT. This encodes CSVASRDLMNTEAFF.

This clonotype turned up a few times. V gene TRBV5-1 combines with J gene TRBJ1-6; 10 bases are a match to TRBD1. Trimming at V came to 6 bases and at J to 6 bases, leaving 6 bases not matched to a gene. Looked up from germline, CDR1 is SGHRS and CDR2 is YFSETQ. The CDR3 consists of 15 residues. The CDR3 region has the DNA TGCGCCAGCAACCAGGGGGACAGGGGTAATTCACCCCTCCACTTT. Amino acid sequence: CASNQGDRGNSPLHF.

This clonotype was observed many times. V and J are TRBV6-2 or TRBV6-3 and TRBJ2-5; 9 bases are shared with TRBD1. Per the germline V gene, CDR1 is MNHEY and CDR2 is SVGEGT. CDR3 length: 16 residues. Trimming took 0 bases from V and 2 from J; bases not matched to a gene: 4. The CDR3 bases are TGTGCCAGCAGTTACTCAGGGACAGGGAGTCAAGAGACCCAGTACTTC. This codes for CASSYSGTGSQETQYF.

In this sample, this clonotype turned up a few times. The genes are TRBV5-5 and TRBJ2-1, with D possibly being TRBD1 (6 bases). V gave up 4 bases and J gave up 5 bases, with 16 bases separating them. Germline CDR1 reads SGHKS; CDR2 reads YYEKEE (reference sequence). There are 15 residues in the CDR3. The CDR3 spells CASSPAGVQHNEQFF. The CDR3 DNA follows: TGTGCCAGCAGCCCCGCAGGGGTCCAACACAATGAGCAGTTCTTC.

This clonotype was seen only a few times. The genes are TRBV28 and TRBJ2-7, with TRBD2 matching 12 bases. J lost 4 bases, V lost 3 bases, and 13 bases had no gene match. This CDR3 is 18 amino acids long. The germline V gene has CDR1 MDHEN and CDR2 SYDVKM. In nucleotides, the CDR3 is TGTGCCAGCAGTTTCCAGTCTCTAGCGGGAGGGCCGCCGTACGAGCAGTACTTC. This translates into CASSFQSLAGGPPYEQYF.

This sequence joins TRBV19 and TRBJ2-5; D may be TRBD1 (5 bases). This CDR3 region has 13 residues. The ends were cut back, 8 bases at V and 4 bases at J, with 14 bases in the middle. Germline V gene data show CDR1 as LNHDA and CDR2 as SQIVND (reference sequence). The CDR3 is CASSDTTGETQYF. For the CDR3, the DNA is TGTGCCAGTTCGGACACCACCGGAGAGACCCAGTACTTC. Using reference TRBV19 and TRBJ2-5 for the parts outside the CDR3, the full variable domain is DGGITQSPKYLFRKEGQNVTLSCEQNLNHDAMYWYRQDPGQGLRLIYYSQIVNDFQKGDIAEGYSVSREKKESFPLTVTSAQKNPTAFYLCASSDTTGETQYFGPGTRLLVL.

Details on this clonotype: The junction and the germline gene differ at one end; a read error may be behind it. The V call is TRBV20-1, the J call TRBJ2-1, with 8 bases aligning to TRBD2. Germline CDR1 reads DFQATT; CDR2 reads SNEGSKA (reference sequence). CDR3 length: 12 amino acids. Here the CDR3 DNA reads TGCAGTACTAGCGGCATTGACAATGAGCAGTTCTTC. Its protein product is CSTSGIDNEQFF.

This chain joins TRBV28 and TRBJ2-7; D is perhaps TRBD2 (7 bases). Germline V gene lookup returns CDR1 MDHEN and CDR2 SYDVKM. The germline V and J ends were trimmed by 0 bases and 6 bases, with 21 bases remaining between them. There are 17 residues in the CDR3. This chain's CDR3 is CASSLWGGGGQLPEQYF. For the CDR3, the DNA is TGTGCCAGCAGTTTATGGGGGGGGGGGGGACAACTACCCGAGCAGTACTTC. The full variable domain, with the rest looked up from reference TRBV28 and TRBJ2-7, is DVKVTQSSRYLVKRTGEKVFLECVQDMDHENMFWYRQDPGLGLRLIYFSYDVKMKEKGDIPEGYSVSREKKERFSLILESASTNQTSMYLCASSLWGGGGQLPEQYFGPGTRLTVT.

This clonotype has ten or more counts. The rearrangement uses TRBV2 and TRBJ2-2; D call uncertain. In germline, CDR1 is SNHLY, CDR2 FYNNEI. V was trimmed by 2 bases and J by 8 bases, leaving 9 bases between them. The CDR3 extends over 13 amino acids. The CDR3 nucleotides read TGTGCCAGCAGTGAAACCCTTAGAGGGGAGCTGTTTTTT. The encoded protein is CASSETLRGELFF.

This clonotype was seen a handful of times. This chain links TRBV20-1 with TRBJ2-1, with 12 bases fitting TRBD2. Germline V gene lookup returns CDR1 DFQATT and CDR2 SNEGSKA (reference sequence). V gave up 0 bases and J gave up 6 bases; unmatched junction bases: 12. This CDR3 is 18 amino acids long. Here the CDR3 reads CSARDVTSGLAGLNEQFF. In nucleotides, the CDR3 is TGCAGTGCTAGAGATGTCACTAGTGGACTAGCGGGACTCAATGAGCAGTTCTTC.

This clonotype has a count of ten or more. This chain joins TRBV2 and TRBJ1-5; 8 bases are a match to TRBD1. J gave up 5 bases and V 10 bases, and 7 bases lay outside the gene matches. This CDR3 has 13 amino acids. Per the germline V gene, CDR1 is SNHLY and CDR2 is FYNNEI. The CDR3 protein is CATGQDRDQPQHF. The DNA of the CDR3 is TGTGCCACAGGTCAGGACAGGGATCAGCCCCAGCATTTT.

The chain carries TRBV9 and TRBJ2-2; 7 bases are shared with TRBD1. The CDR3 is 17 amino acids. V was pared by 2 bases and J by 0 bases, with 7 bases of the junction left unmatched. Per germline, CDR1 SGDLS and CDR2 YYNGEE. This CDR3 reads CASSVQLDRANTGELFF. Here the CDR3 DNA reads TGTGCCAGCAGCGTCCAACTAGACAGGGCGAACACCGGGGAGCTGTTTTTT.

The chain joins TRBV5-1 to TRBJ2-7; D is undetermined. Trimming took 4 bases from V and 1 from J, leaving 9 bases between them. The CDR3 is made up of 13 amino acids. CDR1 SGHRS and CDR2 YFSETQ come from the germline V gene. CDR3: CASSRAPSYEQYF. The CDR3 bases are TGCGCCAGCAGCCGAGCGCCGTCCTACGAGCAGTACTTC.

This clonotype turned up a few times. V gene TRBV6-2 or TRBV6-3 combines with J gene TRBJ2-7; TRBD2 might be the D (6 bases). Trimming removed 6 bases from V and 6 bases from J, with 18 bases in between. The germline CDR1 and CDR2 sequences are MNHEY and SVGEGT. This CDR3 is built from 14 residues. The CDR3 spells CASRTPGLLSEQYF. The CDR3 DNA sequence: TGTGCCAGCAGAACTCCGGGACTGCTAAGCGAGCAGTACTTC.

The table lists this clonotype with a few counts. A read error may produce the germline difference seen at one junction end. The rearrangement uses TRBV5-6 and TRBJ1-5; 7 bases map to TRBD1. The CDR3 covers 12 residues. Germline V gene data show CDR1 as SGHDT and CDR2 as YYEEEE. The CDR3 protein is CASSDGTAEKIF. CDR3 nucleotides: TGTGCCAGCAGCGACGGGACAGCAGAAAAAATTTTT.

Ten or more counts support this clonotype. The CDR3 DNA reads TGTGCCAGTAGTATCGGGATCTACAATGAGCAGTTCTTC. This encodes CASSIGIYNEQFF. The gene calls are TRBV19 and TRBJ2-1; the D gene is possibly TRBD2 (5 bases). Looked up from germline, CDR1 is LNHDA and CDR2 is SQIVND (reference sequence). The length of the CDR3 is 13 residues. V was trimmed by 3 bases and J by 3 bases, leaving 6 bases between them.

Regarding this clonotype: A much larger clone differs by one base, so this may be a read error. Because the CDR3 is missing its conserved closing phenylalanine or tryptophan, this is likely a read error. The V gene is TRBV27, the J gene TRBJ2-7; D possibly corresponds to TRBD2 (6 bases). Germline V gives CDR1 MNHEY, CDR2 SMNVEV (reference sequence). V was pared by 7 bases and J by 5 bases, with 18 bases between. This CDR3 spans 14 amino acids. CDR3 coding DNA: TGTGCCAGCAATACGGACGACGGGGGTAACGAGCAGTACCTC. Amino acid sequence: CASNTDDGGNEQYL.

This clonotype occurred once. The rearrangement joins TRBV30 to TRBJ1-6; 10 nucleotides agree with TRBD1. Germline V gives CDR1 GTSNPN, CDR2 SVGIG (reference sequence). This CDR3 is built from 22 residues. Unmatched junction bases numbered 20, after V lost 2 bases and J lost 1 base. The CDR3 loop is CAWSLYRMTGGNGVSYNSPLHF. The CDR3 DNA is TGTGCCTGGAGTCTCTACCGGATGACAGGGGGCAATGGTGTATCCTATAATTCACCCCTCCACTTT.

The V and J genes are TRBV7-9 and TRBJ2-2; D gene ambiguous. From germline, CDR1 is SEHNR and CDR2 FQNEAQ (reference sequence). Trimming cost V 5 bases and J 0 bases, with 13 bases left between them. This CDR3 has 16 residues. DNA of the CDR3: TGTGCCAGCAGCCGTCGGCAGGACGCGAACACCGGGGAGCTGTTTTTT. This gives the protein CASSRRQDANTGELFF.

This clonotype was found many times. The V call is TRBV12-3 or TRBV12-4, the J call TRBJ2-5; 15 bases align to TRBD2. Trimming took 5 bases from V and 0 from J; bases not matched to a gene: 4. The CDR3 is made up of 17 amino acids. CDR3 residues: CASSPGTSGGYQETQYF. CDR3 sequence (DNA): TGTGCCAGCAGTCCCGGGACTAGCGGGGGGTACCAAGAGACCCAGTACTTC.